One sample yielded the 18 T cell receptor beta chains listed below, sequenced in a study of shared clonotypes between healthy human individuals. TCRdb keeps only in-frame clones here, not all; method: immunoSEQ multiplex PCR. The sample carries around 2.1 million clones, about 93% recorded once. Naive CD8 cells lacked CD45RO, underwent positive selection for CCR7 and left out terminally differentiated effector memory CD45RA+ cells. The source material was naive CD8+ T cells from PBMCs. The receptors were gathered from a man between 18 and 29 years old in good health. Some clones in this sample may be carry-over from other donors' samples.

The gene calls are TRBV5-1 and TRBJ2-7; the D gene is possibly TRBD2 (5 bases). V lost 0 bases to trimming and J lost 3 bases, with 13 bases between them. CDR1 and CDR2 from the germline V gene are SGHRS and YFSETQ. This CDR3 has 15 amino acids. The CDR3 sequence: CASSLGRFAIYEQYF. The CDR3 DNA is TGCGCCAGCAGCTTGGGGAGGTTTGCCATCTACGAGCAGTACTTC.

CDR3 bases: TGTGCCAGCAGCTTAGCTCTCCCCTCGGCCATTCAGTACTTC. Translating gives CASSLALPSAIQYF. The V call is TRBV7-2, the J call TRBJ2-4; no clear D gene. The CDR3 extends over 14 amino acids. CDR1 is SGHTA, CDR2 FQGNSA, per germline. With 0 bases removed from V and 9 bases from J, the gap between germline ends came to 12 bases.

The genes are TRBV6-1 and TRBJ1-5; D gene uncertain. This CDR3 contains 14 residues. Trimming pared 1 base from V and 2 bases from J, leaving 6 bases between. Germline V gene data show CDR1 as MNHNS and CDR2 as SASEGT. The CDR3 region has the DNA TGTGCCAGCAGTGAAGATATCCGCAATCAGCCCCAGCATTTT. It is translated as CASSEDIRNQPQHF.

This chain connects TRBV29-1 to TRBJ2-1; TRBD2 is a possible D gene (5 bases). Germline lookup yields CDR1 SQVTM and CDR2 ANQGSEA. V lost 4 bases to trimming and J lost 2 bases, with 9 bases between them. This CDR3 is 13 amino acids long. The CDR3 sequence is CSVGSGTYNEQFF. CDR3 DNA: TGCAGCGTTGGGAGCGGCACCTACAATGAGCAGTTCTTC.

The chain joins TRBV9 to TRBJ2-2; D is perhaps TRBD2 (5 bases). The CDR3 contains 17 residues. The V and J ends lost 0 bases and 1 base respectively, with 13 bases between them. Germline V gives CDR1 SGDLS, CDR2 YYNGEE. The CDR3 spells CASSVAGKFGNTGELFF. DNA for the CDR3: TGTGCCAGCAGCGTAGCGGGGAAGTTCGGGAACACCGGGGAGCTGTTTTTT.

This clone was counted a single time. The chain uses TRBV2 and TRBJ2-3; 15 bases map to TRBD2. Germline V gene lookup returns CDR1 SNHLY and CDR2 FYNNEI. Trimming cost V 5 bases and J 5 bases; bases outside gene matches: 8. CDR3 size: 17 residues. In DNA, the CDR3 is TGTGCCAGCAGTCGGACTAGCGGGAGGGCCTTAGGAGATACGCAGTATTTT. Its protein product is CASSRTSGRALGDTQYF.

The chain has TRBV7-8 and TRBJ2-7; 7 bases fit TRBD2. CDR3 length: 15 residues. Germline V gene data show CDR1 as SGHVS and CDR2 as FQNEAQ. Germline trimming cut 5 bases from V and 6 bases from J; bases unmatched to any gene: 13. CDR3 amino acids: CASSLVRAGWVEQYF. CDR3 coding DNA: TGTGCCAGCAGCCTAGTACGAGCGGGGTGGGTCGAGCAGTACTTC.

The rearrangement joins TRBV7-8 to TRBJ2-2, with 7 positions matching TRBD1. J was trimmed by 1 base and V by 5 bases; bases with no gene match: 7. The CDR3 sequence is 16 residues long. Germline-derived CDR1 and CDR2 are SGHVS and FQNEAQ. For the CDR3, the DNA is TGTGCCAGCAGCGCCCGACAGGGTGGGAACACCGGGGAGCTGTTTTTT. Translated, it gives CASSARQGGNTGELFF.

This clone came up once. This chain uses TRBV27 with TRBJ2-5; TRBD2 agrees at 11 bases. This CDR3 has 15 residues. The ends lost 5 bases at V and 4 bases at J; junction bases unmatched: 6. Germline-derived CDR1 and CDR2 are MNHEY and SMNVEV (reference sequence). The CDR3 loop is CASSATSGTGETQYF. For the CDR3, the DNA is TGTGCCAGCAGTGCGACTAGCGGGACCGGAGAGACCCAGTACTTC.

The rearrangement joins TRBV6-5 to TRBJ2-3; 11 bases are a match to TRBD2. The CDR3 is 15 residues long. V gave up 6 bases and J gave up 3 bases; unmatched junction bases: 5. Germline CDR1 and CDR2: MNHEY and SVGAGI. CDR3 sequence: CASRIAGGPTDTQYF. The CDR3 nucleotides read TGTGCCAGCAGAATAGCGGGAGGGCCAACAGATACGCAGTATTTT.

V usage is TRBV7-9 and J usage is TRBJ2-7; either TRBD1 or TRBD2 may fit D (6 bases each). Germline CDR1 is SEHNR and CDR2 is FQNEAQ (reference sequence). The V gene lost 5 bases and the J gene lost 5 bases, with 16 bases spanning the gap. The CDR3 is 14 residues long. The CDR3 coding sequence is TGTGCCAGCAGCCCCACGACAGGCGGGGACGAGCAGTACTTC. Its translation: CASSPTTGGDEQYF.

The V and J genes are TRBV30 and TRBJ1-5, with a possible D match to TRBD1 (5 bases). The germline CDR1 and CDR2 sequences are GTSNPN and SVGIG (reference sequence). Trimming took off 0 bases at V and 2 bases at J, with 8 bases between the two ends. The CDR3 consists of 14 residues. In DNA form, the CDR3 reads TGTGCCTGGAGTGTGGGGGATGGCAATCAGCCCCAGCATTTT. This codes for CAWSVGDGNQPQHF.

The chain has TRBV9 and TRBJ1-1; D may be TRBD1 (5 bases). Germline CDR1 is SGDLS and CDR2 is YYNGEE. V was pared by 0 bases and J by 3 bases, with 21 bases between. The CDR3 runs to 18 residues. The CDR3 is CASSVEAAGRIADTEAFF. The CDR3 DNA reads as TGTGCCAGCAGCGTAGAAGCGGCAGGGAGGATAGCGGACACTGAAGCTTTCTTT.

CDR3 loop: CASSMPGAGQGLSTDTQYF. In nucleotides, the CDR3 is TGCGCCAGCAGCATGCCTGGCGCGGGACAGGGCCTTAGCACAGATACGCAGTATTTT. The V and J genes are TRBV5-1 and TRBJ2-3; 9 bases map to TRBD1. CDR1 is SGHRS, CDR2 YFSETQ, per germline. J was trimmed by 0 bases and V by 4 bases; bases with no gene match: 15. The CDR3 spans 19 residues.

In regard to this clone: Additional DNA sequences in this sample encode the identical CDR3. This sequence joins TRBV27 and TRBJ2-1; unclear D gene. CDR3 length: 13 residues. CDR1 and CDR2 (germline): MNHEY, SMNVEV (reference sequence). V dropped 5 bases and J dropped 4 bases, with 9 bases sitting between them. CDR3 in amino acids: CASSNRGYNEQFF. Written as DNA, the CDR3 is TGTGCCAGCAGTAACCGCGGATACAATGAGCAGTTCTTC.

CDR3 DNA sequence: TGTGCCAGCAGTTTGCGCGGGGCGAGGAACGAGCAGTACTTC. As protein: CASSLRGARNEQYF. The chain combines TRBV27 with TRBJ2-7; a weak D match, TRBD2 (6 bases). Per germline, CDR1 MNHEY and CDR2 SMNVEV (reference sequence). Deletions cut 3 bases from V and 5 bases from J, with 14 bases between. CDR3 length: 14 amino acids.

This rearrangement joins TRBV4-3 to TRBJ1-4; no clear D. The CDR3 is made up of 16 amino acids. Trimming pared 0 bases from V and 6 bases from J, leaving 14 bases between. Germline CDR1 LGHNA, CDR2 YSLEER. The CDR3 bases are TGCGCCAGCAGCCAAGATGTTGCTGGGGTGGATGAAAAACTGTTTTTT. Its protein is CASSQDVAGVDEKLFF.

This sequence joins TRBV7-9 and TRBJ2-5; the D gene is possibly TRBD2 (5 bases). Between the trimmed V and J ends, which lost 3 bases and 7 bases, there was a span of 21 bases. This CDR3 is built from 16 residues. CDR1 SEHNR and CDR2 FQNEAQ come from the germline V gene (reference sequence). Here the CDR3 DNA reads TGTGCCAGCAGCTTTTTTCCGTCCGGGGTCCCGTTGACCCAGTACTTC. Its protein product is CASSFFPSGVPLTQYF.